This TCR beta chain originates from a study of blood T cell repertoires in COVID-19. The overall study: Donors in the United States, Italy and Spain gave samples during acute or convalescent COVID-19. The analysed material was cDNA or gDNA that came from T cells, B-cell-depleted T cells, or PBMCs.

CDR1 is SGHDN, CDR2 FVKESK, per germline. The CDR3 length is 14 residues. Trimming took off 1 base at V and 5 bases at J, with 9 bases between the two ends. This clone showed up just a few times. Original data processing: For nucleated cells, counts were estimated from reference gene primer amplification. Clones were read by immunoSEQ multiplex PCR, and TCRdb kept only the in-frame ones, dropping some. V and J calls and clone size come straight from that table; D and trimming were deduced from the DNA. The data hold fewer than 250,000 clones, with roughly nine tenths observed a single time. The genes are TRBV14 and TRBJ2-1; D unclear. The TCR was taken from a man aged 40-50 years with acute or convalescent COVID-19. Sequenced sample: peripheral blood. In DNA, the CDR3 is TGTGCCAGCAGCCAAGCCGCGGTTAACAATGAGCAGTTCTTC. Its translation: CASSQAAVNNEQFF. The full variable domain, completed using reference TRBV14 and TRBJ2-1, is EAGVTQFPSHSVIEKGQTVTLRCDPISGHDNLYWYRRVMGKEIKFLLHFVKESKQDESGMPNNRFLAERTGGTYSTLKVQPAELEDSGVYFCASSQAAVNNEQFFGPGTRLTVL.